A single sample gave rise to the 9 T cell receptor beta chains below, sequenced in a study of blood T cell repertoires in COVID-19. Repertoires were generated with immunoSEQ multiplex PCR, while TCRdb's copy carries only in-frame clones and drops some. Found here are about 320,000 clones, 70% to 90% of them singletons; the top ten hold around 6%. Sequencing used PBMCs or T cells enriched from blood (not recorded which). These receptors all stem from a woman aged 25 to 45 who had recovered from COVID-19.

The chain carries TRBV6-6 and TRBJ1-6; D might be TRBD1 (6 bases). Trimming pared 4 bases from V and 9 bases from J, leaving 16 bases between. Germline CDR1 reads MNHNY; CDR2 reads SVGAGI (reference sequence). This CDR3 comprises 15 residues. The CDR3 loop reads CASSSNRVGGSPLHF. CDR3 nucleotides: TGTGCCAGCAGTTCAAACAGGGTCGGTGGTTCACCCCTCCACTTT.

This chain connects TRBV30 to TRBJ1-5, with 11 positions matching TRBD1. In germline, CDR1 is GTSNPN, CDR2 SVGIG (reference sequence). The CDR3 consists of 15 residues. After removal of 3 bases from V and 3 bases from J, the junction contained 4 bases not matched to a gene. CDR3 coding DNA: TGTGCCTGGAGGGGGACAGGGGGACCCAATCAGCCCCAGCATTTT. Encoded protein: CAWRGTGGPNQPQHF.

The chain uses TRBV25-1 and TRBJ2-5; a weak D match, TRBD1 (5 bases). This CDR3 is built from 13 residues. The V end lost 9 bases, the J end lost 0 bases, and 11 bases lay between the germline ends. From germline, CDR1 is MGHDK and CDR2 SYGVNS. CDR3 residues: CASQGIYQETQYF. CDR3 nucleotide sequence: TGTGCCAGTCAGGGAATCTACCAAGAGACCCAGTACTTC.

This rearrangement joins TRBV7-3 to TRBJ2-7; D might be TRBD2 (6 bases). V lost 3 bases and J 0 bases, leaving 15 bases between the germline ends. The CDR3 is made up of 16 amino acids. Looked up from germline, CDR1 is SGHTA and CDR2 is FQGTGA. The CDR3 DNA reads TGTGCCAGCAGCTTTTGGGCGGGGAGAAGCTCCTACGAGCAGTACTTC. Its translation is CASSFWAGRSSYEQYF. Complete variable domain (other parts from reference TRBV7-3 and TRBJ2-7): GAGVSQTPSNKVTEKGKYVELRCDPISGHTALYWYRQSLGQGPEFLIYFQGTGAADDSGLPNDRFFAVRPEGSVSTLKIQRTERGDSAVYLCASSFWAGRSSYEQYFGPGTRLTVT.

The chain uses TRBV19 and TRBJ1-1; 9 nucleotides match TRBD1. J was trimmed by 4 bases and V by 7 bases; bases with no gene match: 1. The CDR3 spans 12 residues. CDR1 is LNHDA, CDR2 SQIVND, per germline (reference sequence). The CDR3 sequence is CASKDRGTEAFF. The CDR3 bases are TGTGCCAGTAAGGACAGGGGCACTGAAGCTTTCTTT.

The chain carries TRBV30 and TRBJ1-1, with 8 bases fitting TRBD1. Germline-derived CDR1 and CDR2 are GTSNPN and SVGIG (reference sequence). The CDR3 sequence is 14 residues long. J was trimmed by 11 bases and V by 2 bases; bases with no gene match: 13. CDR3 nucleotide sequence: TGTGCCTGGAGTCGCGACAGGGGTTTGGGGGGGGCTTTCTTT. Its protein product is CAWSRDRGLGGAFF.

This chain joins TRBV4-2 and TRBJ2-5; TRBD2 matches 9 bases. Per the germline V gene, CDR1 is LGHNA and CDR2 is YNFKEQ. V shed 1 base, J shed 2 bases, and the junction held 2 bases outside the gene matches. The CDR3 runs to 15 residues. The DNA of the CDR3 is TGTGCCAGCAGCCAAGGAGCGGGGGGTCAAGAGACCCAGTACTTC. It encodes CASSQGAGGQETQYF.

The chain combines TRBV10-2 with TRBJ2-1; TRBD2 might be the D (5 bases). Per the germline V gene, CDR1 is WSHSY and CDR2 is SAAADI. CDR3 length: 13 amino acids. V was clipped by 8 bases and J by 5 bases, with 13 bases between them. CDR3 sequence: CASAGGRNNEQFF. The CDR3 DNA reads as TGCGCCAGCGCAGGCGGGCGAAACAATGAGCAGTTCTTC.

CDR3 nucleotides: TGTGCCAGCAGCCCAAGGGAAGGGGGTGGTGGCTACACCTTC. Translated: CASSPREGGGGYTF. The chain carries TRBV4-2 and TRBJ1-2, with D possibly matching TRBD1 (6 bases). CDR1 and CDR2 from the germline V gene are LGHNA and YNFKEQ. CDR3 length: 14 amino acids. Trimming removed 4 bases from V and 7 bases from J, with 16 bases in between.